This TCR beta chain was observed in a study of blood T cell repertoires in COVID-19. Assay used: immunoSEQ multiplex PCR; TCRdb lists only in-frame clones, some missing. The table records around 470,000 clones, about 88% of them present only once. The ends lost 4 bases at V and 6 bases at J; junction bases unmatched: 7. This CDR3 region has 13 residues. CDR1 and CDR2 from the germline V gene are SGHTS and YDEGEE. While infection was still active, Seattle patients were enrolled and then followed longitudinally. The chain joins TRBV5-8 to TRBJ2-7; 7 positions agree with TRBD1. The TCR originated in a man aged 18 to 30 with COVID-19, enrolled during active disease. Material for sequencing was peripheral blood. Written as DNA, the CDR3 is TGTGCCAGCAGCCTCGGACAGGTTCGCGAGCAGTACTTC. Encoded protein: CASSLGQVREQYF.